The clone carrying this T cell receptor (beta chain) was detected a few times. No antigen is known for it. This CDR3 is built from 12 residues. V dropped 5 bases and J dropped 4 bases, with 9 bases sitting between them. Germline values: CDR1 SEHNR, CDR2 FQNEAQ (reference sequence). Primers used in a second PCR of roughly 7 to 12 cycles were a sample-barcoded 5' primer and a J-beta primer mix. Via MiXCR, TCRdb re-called the 5' RACE reads, giving one row per CDR3 protein. The sample lists fewer than 800,000 distinct CDR3 sequences, around 21% occurring once. This entry is derived from a study of blood T cells in healthy people across ages. Regarding the study as a whole: There was a strong correlation between TCR beta diversity and naive T cell percentage.

Sample donors were healthy Caucasian individuals that came from Russia, aged about 6 to 100. Total RNA extracted from each sample amounted to at least 6 micrograms. Sequenced input: blood. The sequence came from a man aged 65-85 years in good health. This chain connects TRBV7-9 to TRBJ2-7; no firm D call. DNA for the CDR3: TGTGCCAGCAGCGCGAAATCTTACGAGCAGTACTTC. Encoded protein: CASSAKSYEQYF.